The 16 T cell receptor beta chains presented below share a single source sample, sequenced in a study of shared clonotypes between healthy human individuals. Only CD45RO-negative cells positively selected for CCR7 counted as naive CD8 cells, so terminally differentiated effector memory CD45RA+ cells were excluded. Libraries were prepared by immunoSEQ multiplex PCR; TCRdb keeps only in-frame clonotypes and omits some of them. The table records around 2,000,000 clones, around 96% of them present only once. The material sequenced was naive CD8+ T cells sorted from blood. These receptors all stem from a young man in good health.

The gene calls are TRBV10-1 and TRBJ2-5; no reliable D call. The CDR3 consists of 13 residues. Trimming left V 2 bases short and J 5 bases short, with 9 bases between. The V gene's germline CDR1 is WNHNN and CDR2 SYGVQD (reference sequence). CDR3 loop: CASSEGVFETQYF. CDR3 nucleotides: TGCGCCAGCAGTGAGGGGGTTTTCGAGACCCAGTACTTC.

As regards this clone: The sample contains more than one DNA sequence encoding this CDR3. This rearrangement joins TRBV7-9 to TRBJ2-7; TRBD1 is a possible D gene (6 bases). V was shortened by 5 bases and J by 2 bases, with 10 bases between the two germline ends. This CDR3 region has 13 residues. From germline, CDR1 is SEHNR and CDR2 FQNEAQ (reference sequence). CDR3 in amino acids: CASSPGQTYEQYF. DNA of the CDR3: TGTGCCAGCAGCCCGGGACAAACCTACGAGCAGTACTTC.

V usage is TRBV18 and J usage is TRBJ1-2; 7 positions agree with TRBD1. Germline lookup yields CDR1 KGHSH and CDR2 LQKENI. This CDR3 comprises 15 residues. The J segment lost 3 bases and the V segment lost 3 bases, leaving 7 bases of the junction unmatched. The CDR3 nucleotides are TGTGCCAGCTCACCCTTGACAGGGTCGGACTATGGCTACACCTTC. Residues: CASSPLTGSDYGYTF.

With regard to this clone: Other nucleotide sequences from this sample produce the same CDR3. The rearrangement joins TRBV30 to TRBJ1-1; no clear D. Germline values: CDR1 GTSNPN, CDR2 SVGIG (reference sequence). The CDR3 has 13 amino acids. V dropped 0 bases and J dropped 1 base, with 6 bases sitting between them. Written as DNA, the CDR3 is TGTGCCTGGAGTGTAGGCCGGAACACTGAAGCTTTCTTT. Protein sequence: CAWSVGRNTEAFF.

This clone occurred once. The V and J genes are TRBV4-1 and TRBJ1-1; D ambiguous. Per the germline V gene, CDR1 is MGHRA and CDR2 is YSYEKL. The ends were cut back, 1 base at V and 6 bases at J, with 12 bases in the middle. The CDR3 sequence is 14 residues long. The CDR3 bases are TGCGCCAGCAGCCAAGTATTTGCTCCGTCTGAAGCTTTCTTT. Its protein product is CASSQVFAPSEAFF.

The chain carries TRBV9 and TRBJ1-3; D remains ambiguous. CDR3 length: 16 amino acids. Germline lookup yields CDR1 SGDLS and CDR2 YYNGEE. Trimming removed 1 base at V and 2 bases at J, with 13 bases between. CDR3 loop: CASSVFGESAGNTIYF. CDR3 DNA: TGTGCCAGCAGCGTATTCGGAGAGTCAGCTGGAAACACCATATATTTT. The full variable domain, with the rest looked up from reference TRBV9 and TRBJ1-3, is DSGVTQTPKHLITATGQRVTLRCSPRSGDLSVYWYQQSLDQGLQFLIQYYNGEERAKGNILERFSAQQFPDLHSELNLSSLELGDSALYFCASSVFGESAGNTIYFGEGSWLTVV.

The chain joins TRBV7-9 to TRBJ2-7; D is uncertain. This CDR3 region has 14 residues. Germline values: CDR1 SEHNR, CDR2 FQNEAQ (reference sequence). V was shortened by 4 bases and J by 3 bases, with 13 bases between the two germline ends. The CDR3 loop is CASSSIDGYYEQYF. The DNA of the CDR3 is TGTGCCAGCAGCTCGATAGACGGATACTACGAGCAGTACTTC.

The V and J genes are TRBV28 and TRBJ2-7, with D uncertain. CDR3 length equals 16 residues. Trimming stripped 3 bases from V and 1 base from J, with 16 bases between. Germline-derived CDR1 and CDR2 are MDHEN and SYDVKM. The CDR3 spells CASSFDPDHMSYEQYF. DNA for the CDR3: TGTGCCAGCAGTTTTGACCCAGACCACATGTCCTACGAGCAGTACTTC.

The chain recombines TRBV7-2 with TRBJ1-2; TRBD1 agrees at 7 bases. Germline CDR1 is SGHTA and CDR2 is FQGNSA. The CDR3 totals 15 residues. V lost 6 bases, J lost 5 bases, and 12 bases stayed unmatched. This CDR3 reads CASRQPGQFDYGYTF. The CDR3 region has the DNA TGTGCCAGCAGACAACCGGGACAGTTTGATTATGGCTACACCTTC.

Concerning this clone itself: The sample holds other DNA sequences that translate to the same CDR3. This rearrangement joins TRBV7-9 to TRBJ1-1; D ambiguous. The CDR3 is 12 amino acids. Per the germline V gene, CDR1 is SEHNR and CDR2 is FQNEAQ (reference sequence). V was shortened by 1 base and J by 6 bases, with 6 bases between the two germline ends. The CDR3 reads CASSLGAAEAFF. DNA of the CDR3: TGTGCCAGCAGCTTAGGGGCTGCTGAAGCTTTCTTT.

Points on this clone: The junction differs from germline at one of its ends, possibly a read error. The V call is TRBV7-7, the J call TRBJ1-3; tentative D call: TRBD1 (5 bases). This CDR3 region has 18 residues. CDR1 is SSHAT, CDR2 FNYEAQ, per germline (reference sequence). CDR3 loop: CASSLGVLRDGSGNTIYF. The CDR3 DNA reads as TGTGCTAGCAGTCTAGGGGTACTACGAGACGGATCTGGAAACACCATATATTTT.

The J gene is TRBJ1-4, the V gene TRBV7-9, with TRBD1 identical over 7 bases. From germline, CDR1 is SEHNR and CDR2 FQNEAQ (reference sequence). J gave up 7 bases and V 1 base, and 3 bases lay outside the gene matches. CDR3 length: 14 residues. The chain's CDR3 is CASSLVRGREKLFF. The CDR3 DNA reads TGTGCCAGCAGCTTAGTAAGGGGGCGTGAAAAACTGTTTTTT. The whole variable domain, remainder taken from reference TRBV7-9 and TRBJ1-4, is DTGVSQNPRHKITKRGQNVTFRCDPISEHNRLYWYRQTLGQGPEFLTYFQNEAQLEKSRLLSDRFSAERPKGSFSTLEIQRTEQGDSAMYLCASSLVRGREKLFFGSGTQLSVL.

The chain combines TRBV19 with TRBJ2-1; D remains unclear. The V end lost 0 bases, the J end lost 0 bases, and 9 bases lay between the germline ends. The CDR3 is 16 residues long. The germline V gene has CDR1 LNHDA and CDR2 SQIVND (reference sequence). The CDR3 sequence is CASSIDGFSSYNEQFF. The DNA of the CDR3 is TGTGCCAGTAGTATAGACGGCTTTAGCTCCTACAATGAGCAGTTCTTC.

The chain is built from TRBV5-1 and TRBJ1-4; a weak D match, TRBD1 (5 bases). There are 16 residues in the CDR3. The ends were cut back, 0 bases at V and 0 bases at J, with 9 bases in the middle. Germline assignment: CDR1 SGHRS and CDR2 YFSETQ. The CDR3, as DNA: TGCGCCAGCAGCTTGGTGGGGGGAGCAACTAATGAAAAACTGTTTTTT. This translates into CASSLVGGATNEKLFF. Full variable domain (missing parts from reference TRBV5-1 and TRBJ1-4): KAGVTQTPRYLIKTRGQQVTLSCSPISGHRSVSWYQQTPGQGLQFLFEYFSETQRNKGNFPGRFSGRQFSNSRSEMNVSTLELGDSALYLCASSLVGGATNEKLFFGSGTQLSVL.

The chain combines TRBV5-6 with TRBJ2-5; 11 bases align to TRBD2. Germline CDR1 is SGHDT and CDR2 is YYEEEE. V shed 2 bases and J 0 bases; nucleotides not matched to a gene: 9. This CDR3 region has 18 residues. The chain's CDR3 is CASSLTPGLAEYQETQYF. The CDR3 DNA sequence: TGTGCCAGCAGCTTAACCCCGGGACTAGCGGAGTACCAAGAGACCCAGTACTTC.

In this sample, this clone turned up once. The chain carries TRBV6-5 and TRBJ2-3; no reliable D call. Looked up from germline, CDR1 is MNHEY and CDR2 is SVGAGI. CDR3 length equals 11 residues. Trimming pared 6 bases from V and 3 bases from J, leaving 4 bases between. This CDR3 reads CASRWTDTQYF. Here the CDR3 DNA reads TGTGCCAGCAGGTGGACAGATACGCAGTATTTT.